Presented here are 6 T cell receptor beta chains from one specimen sequenced in a study of T cells expressing NK-cell markers. TCRdb re-called the 5' RACE reads and gives one entry per CDR3 protein, without DNA. The table lists some 440,000 distinct CDR3 sequences. Sequenced input: blood T cells: a sorted CD56 or NKG2C T cell subset, CD4+ or CD8+ T cells, or bulk PBMC T cells (not recorded which). The source is a woman in her 50s in good health.

The CDR3 loop is CASSYPGTSREQFF. V and J are TRBV6-2 or TRBV6-3 and TRBJ2-1; TCRdb returns TRBD1, unconfirmable since there is no DNA. Germline CDR1 and CDR2: MNHEY and SVGEGT. The CDR3 is made up of 14 amino acids.

V gene TRBV6-1 combines with J gene TRBJ1-5. Germline V gene lookup returns CDR1 MNHNS and CDR2 SASEGT. CDR3 length: 13 amino acids. The CDR3 loop is CATTRARNQPQHF.

The rearrangement links TRBV5-1 to TRBJ2-7; TCRdb's D call of TRBD1 is untestable without DNA. The CDR3 is 17 amino acids. Germline V CDR1 and CDR2: SGHRS, YFSETQ. The CDR3 sequence: CASSSLAGQGKNYEQYF.

The gene calls are TRBV4-1 and TRBJ2-1; TCRdb's D call of TRBD2 is untestable without DNA. The CDR3 length is 18 residues. CDR1 is MGHRA and CDR2 is YSYEKL in the germline V gene. The CDR3 reads CASSQVVRLAGHYNEQFF.

The genes are TRBV4-2 and TRBJ2-1; TCRdb's D call, TRBD2, is unchecked because there is no DNA. Germline-derived CDR1 and CDR2 are LGHNA and YNFKEQ. This CDR3 is built from 16 residues. The CDR3 loop reads CASSQDMRTSENEQFF.

V is TRBV6-5 and J is TRBJ2-5. Germline V gene lookup returns CDR1 MNHEY and CDR2 SVGAGI. The CDR3 sequence is 14 residues long. The chain's CDR3 is CASSFASAEETQYF.